These 26 T cell receptor beta chains came from one sample sequenced in a study of shared clonotypes between healthy human individuals. Libraries were prepared by immunoSEQ multiplex PCR; TCRdb keeps only in-frame clonotypes and omits some of them. The sample lists roughly 2.6 million clones, around nine tenths seen once, with around 0.14% in the top ten. Sequencing was carried out using naive CD4+ T cells sorted from blood. Subset defined: CD45RA+ positively selected. All receptors derive from a man between 18 and 35 years old in good health.

This sequence joins TRBV7-2 and TRBJ1-1; tentative D call: TRBD1 (6 bases). V lost 1 base and J lost 1, with 10 bases in between. This CDR3 is built from 15 residues. In germline, CDR1 is SGHTA, CDR2 FQGNSA. The CDR3 DNA sequence: TGTGCCAGCAGCTTAGAGGGGACAAGGAACACTGAAGCTTTCTTT. Protein sequence: CASSLEGTRNTEAFF. The full variable domain, completed using reference TRBV7-2 and TRBJ1-1, is GAGVSQSPSNKVTEKGKDVELRCDPISGHTALYWYRQSLGQGLEFLIYFQGNSAPDKSGLPSDRFSAERTGGSVSTLTIQRTQQEDSAVYLCASSLEGTRNTEAFFGQGTRLTVV.

This chain links TRBV5-5 with TRBJ2-5, with D perhaps TRBD1 or TRBD2 (5 bases each). Trimming took off 0 bases at V and 7 bases at J, with 10 bases between the two ends. CDR3 length: 13 residues. The germline CDR1 and CDR2 sequences are SGHKS and YYEKEE (reference sequence). The chain's CDR3 is CASSLDRRATQYF. The CDR3 region has the DNA TGTGCCAGCAGCTTGGACAGGCGGGCGACCCAGTACTTC.

The J gene is TRBJ1-1, the V gene TRBV5-1, with a weak D call TRBD1 (6 bases). The V end was cut by 8 bases, the J end by 6 bases, with 29 bases between. The CDR3 runs to 17 residues. Per germline, CDR1 SGHRS and CDR2 YFSETQ. The CDR3 spells CASSPGGQGGGAAEAFF. The CDR3 DNA follows: TGCGCCAGTTCCCCCGGGGGGCAGGGTGGTGGAGCGGCTGAAGCTTTCTTT.

This clone was counted a single time. The V gene is TRBV7-9, the J gene TRBJ2-7; D is unclear. Per the germline V gene, CDR1 is SEHNR and CDR2 is FQNEAQ (reference sequence). The CDR3 covers 14 residues. Trimming took off 2 bases at V and 5 bases at J, with 13 bases between the two ends. CDR3 residues: CASSLSGGTDEQYF. CDR3 DNA sequence: TGTGCCAGCAGCTTATCGGGCGGAACAGACGAGCAGTACTTC.

Points on this clone: This same CDR3 is encoded by further DNA sequences in the sample. The chain couples TRBV14 to TRBJ1-6; 10 nucleotides agree with TRBD1. The V gene's germline CDR1 is SGHDN and CDR2 FVKESK. After removal of 1 base from V and 7 bases from J, the junction contained 1 base not matched to a gene. The CDR3 is 15 residues long. CDR3 protein: CASSQAGQGNSPLHF. As DNA, the CDR3 is TGTGCCAGCAGCCAAGCGGGACAGGGGAATTCACCCCTCCACTTT.

As to this clone: Other nucleotide sequences in the sample specify the same CDR3. The chain carries TRBV10-3 and TRBJ1-3; 7 bases align to TRBD1. V was pared by 0 bases and J by 4 bases, with 0 bases of the junction left unmatched. Germline lookup yields CDR1 ENHRY and CDR2 SYGVKD. CDR3 length equals 14 residues. The CDR3 loop reads CAISESTGGNTIYF. Written as DNA, the CDR3 is TGTGCCATCAGTGAGTCGACAGGGGGAAACACCATATATTTT.

The chain couples TRBV10-3 to TRBJ2-5, with a weak D call TRBD2 (7 bases). The CDR3 contains 12 residues. Between the trimmed V and J ends, which lost 8 bases and 5 bases, there was a span of 12 bases. Germline V gene sequence: CDR1 ENHRY, CDR2 SYGVKD. This chain's CDR3 is CAIRRGGETQYF. CDR3 DNA sequence: TGTGCCATCCGTAGGGGGGGCGAGACCCAGTACTTC.

This sequence joins TRBV18 and TRBJ1-3; D gene uncertain. This CDR3 is 13 amino acids long. The germline V gene has CDR1 KGHSH and CDR2 LQKENI. V gave up 6 bases and J gave up 4 bases, with 10 bases separating them. CDR3: CASSRLAGNTIYF. CDR3 DNA: TGTGCCAGCTCCCGATTGGCGGGAAACACCATATATTTT.

With regard to this clone: Other DNA sequences in this sample translate to the same CDR3. J is TRBJ1-1 and V is TRBV6-5; tentatively, D is TRBD1 (5 bases). V was trimmed by 2 bases and J by 5 bases, leaving 9 bases between them. Germline lookup yields CDR1 MNHEY and CDR2 SVGAGI. The CDR3 has 13 amino acids. Written as DNA, the CDR3 is TGTGCCAGCAGTTACGGGGGGGGGACTGAAGCTTTCTTT. Amino acid sequence: CASSYGGGTEAFF.

The chain combines TRBV5-1 with TRBJ2-1, with 9 bases matching TRBD2. The germline V gene has CDR1 SGHRS and CDR2 YFSETQ. The CDR3 consists of 17 residues. The ends lost 0 bases at V and 3 bases at J; junction bases unmatched: 7. CDR3 in DNA: TGCGCCAGCAGCTTGGGCGGTGCGGGAGGGGTCTACAATGAGCAGTTCTTC. It encodes CASSLGGAGGVYNEQFF.

The chain couples TRBV6-1 to TRBJ1-2, with 11 bases that match TRBD1. Looked up from germline, CDR1 is MNHNS and CDR2 is SASEGT. The V segment lost 5 bases and the J segment 4 bases; nucleotides outside the gene matches: 6. The CDR3 has 15 amino acids. CDR3 DNA sequence: TGTGCCAGCAGTTTCGGACAGGGGGCATCCTATGGCTACACCTTC. Translating gives CASSFGQGASYGYTF.

The chain combines TRBV5-1 with TRBJ2-7; D is perhaps TRBD1 or TRBD2 (5 bases each). The CDR3 is made up of 14 amino acids. V was shortened by 4 bases and J by 3 bases, with 14 bases between the two germline ends. CDR1 is SGHRS, CDR2 YFSETQ, per germline. CDR3 DNA: TGCGCCAGCAGCGGTTGGGGGAAGGGCTACGAGCAGTACTTC. Protein: CASSGWGKGYEQYF.

The V gene is TRBV11-2, the J gene TRBJ1-1; possible D gene TRBD1, 6 bases. V was pared by 1 base and J by 0 bases, with 12 bases between. Germline CDR1 SGHAT, CDR2 FQNNGV. This CDR3 has 16 residues. CDR3: CASSLGRGAVNTEAFF. The CDR3 region has the DNA TGTGCCAGCAGCTTAGGTCGGGGGGCAGTGAACACTGAAGCTTTCTTT.

The J gene is TRBJ1-5, the V gene TRBV21-1. TRBV21-1 corresponds to a pseudogene. This CDR3 has 19 amino acids. DNA of the CDR3: TGTGCCAGCAGCAAAAAACCCTCCGCGGGGGGTTGGGGCAATCAGCCCCAGCATTTT. Translated, it gives CASSKKPSAGGWGNQPQHF.

This chain links TRBV4-2 with TRBJ1-1, with unresolved D. CDR3 length equals 13 residues. Germline lookup yields CDR1 LGHNA and CDR2 YNFKEQ. V was cut by 5 bases and J by 1 base, with 8 bases left in between. The CDR3 is CASSAQQNTEAFF. In DNA form, the CDR3 reads TGTGCCAGCAGCGCCCAGCAGAACACTGAAGCTTTCTTT.

The CDR3 protein is CASSLGRRTYNEQFF. In DNA form, the CDR3 reads TGTGCCAGCAGCTTGGGACGGAGAACCTACAATGAGCAGTTCTTC. The genes are TRBV5-4 and TRBJ2-1; D not certain. The germline V gene has CDR1 SGHNT and CDR2 YYREEE (reference sequence). The CDR3 length is 15 residues. The germline V and J ends were trimmed by 0 bases and 2 bases, with 9 bases remaining between them. Full variable domain (outside the CDR3, taken from reference TRBV5-4 and TRBJ2-1): ETGVTQSPTHLIKTRGQQVTLRCSSQSGHNTVSWYQQALGQGPQFIFQYYREEENGRGNFPPRFSGLQFPNYSSELNVNALELDDSALYLCASSLGRRTYNEQFFGPGTRLTVL.

A word on this clone: Other DNA sequences in the same sample also yield this CDR3. This rearrangement joins TRBV11-2 to TRBJ2-6; TRBD1 agrees at 9 bases. J gave up 0 bases and V 3 bases, and 0 bases lay outside the gene matches. The CDR3 runs to 16 residues. Germline V CDR1 and CDR2: SGHAT, FQNNGV. The CDR3 DNA sequence: TGTGCCAGCAGCTTGACAGGGGGCTCTGGGGCCAACGTCCTGACTTTC. Residues: CASSLTGGSGANVLTF.

CDR3 DNA sequence: TGTGCCAGCAGCCCACAGGGGTTAGACGAGCAGTACTTC. Its protein product is CASSPQGLDEQYF. The chain carries TRBV4-2 and TRBJ2-5; TRBD1 agrees at 7 bases. The end of the DNA is better explained by TRBJ2-7, so the J call may be wrong. This CDR3 is 13 amino acids long. Germline assignment: CDR1 LGHNA and CDR2 YNFKEQ.

The chain joins TRBV5-4 to TRBJ2-1; TRBD1 matches 9 bases. V lost 4 bases, J lost 5 bases, and 7 bases stayed unmatched. CDR3 size: 15 residues. Germline-derived CDR1 and CDR2 are SGHNT and YYREEE (reference sequence). The CDR3 region is CASSAGQGGNNEQFF. The CDR3 nucleotides are TGTGCCAGCAGCGCGGGACAGGGCGGCAACAATGAGCAGTTCTTC. The complete variable domain, with remaining parts taken from reference TRBV5-4 and TRBJ2-1, reads ETGVTQSPTHLIKTRGQQVTLRCSSQSGHNTVSWYQQALGQGPQFIFQYYREEENGRGNFPPRFSGLQFPNYSSELNVNALELDDSALYLCASSAGQGGNNEQFFGPGTRLTVL.

The chain recombines TRBV5-4 with TRBJ1-2, with 7 nucleotides matching TRBD1. J lost 5 bases, V lost 2 bases, and 9 bases had no gene match. This CDR3 region has 15 residues. Germline assignment: CDR1 SGHNT and CDR2 YYREEE (reference sequence). The CDR3 spells CASSFGQAQDYGYTF. CDR3 sequence (DNA): TGTGCCAGCAGCTTCGGACAGGCCCAAGATTATGGCTACACCTTC.

This chain connects TRBV11-2 to TRBJ1-3; D is uncertain. The germline V and J ends were trimmed by 4 bases and 4 bases, with 14 bases remaining between them. Germline-derived CDR1 and CDR2 are SGHAT and FQNNGV. This CDR3 is 15 amino acids long. In DNA, the CDR3 is TGTGCCAGCAGCTATTTACGGGGTTCCGGAAACACCATATATTTT. Translating gives CASSYLRGSGNTIYF.

This rearrangement joins TRBV2 to TRBJ2-7, with 8 bases fitting TRBD2. The junction had 4 bases not matched to a gene; V was cut back by 3 bases and J by 3 bases. This CDR3 region has 14 residues. Germline V gene lookup returns CDR1 SNHLY and CDR2 FYNNEI. CDR3 DNA: TGTGCCAGCAGTGACACTAGCGGAAACTACGAGCAGTACTTC. It specifies CASSDTSGNYEQYF.

This sequence joins TRBV18 and TRBJ1-1; D is ambiguous. Between the trimmed V and J ends, which lost 4 bases and 7 bases, there was a span of 10 bases. CDR1 is KGHSH and CDR2 is LQKENI in the germline V gene. The CDR3 contains 12 residues. The CDR3: CASSLDTFEAFF. The CDR3 DNA is TGTGCCAGCTCACTAGACACTTTTGAAGCTTTCTTT.

A remark on this clone: The same CDR3 arises from other DNA sequences in this sample as well. The genes are TRBV20-1 and TRBJ2-3, with a tentative D call TRBD1 (6 bases). The length of the CDR3 is 11 residues. CDR1 is DFQATT and CDR2 is SNEGSKA in the germline V gene (reference sequence). V was cut by 6 bases and J by 4 bases, with 8 bases left in between. The CDR3: CSAAGADTQYF. As DNA, the CDR3 is TGCAGTGCCGCAGGGGCAGATACGCAGTATTTT.

The V call is TRBV10-3, the J call TRBJ2-1, with 7 bases lining up with TRBD1. The CDR3 spans 13 residues. CDR1 and CDR2 (germline): ENHRY, SYGVKD. V shed 5 bases, J shed 8 bases, and the junction held 6 bases outside the gene matches. CDR3 coding DNA: TGTGCCATCAGTCGGACAGGCAAGGATGAGCAGTTCTTC. Residues: CAISRTGKDEQFF.

The sample holds one count of this clone. CDR3: CASRLLGDTQYF. In nucleotides, the CDR3 is TGTGCCAGCAGGCTACTAGGAGATACGCAGTATTTT. The chain couples TRBV2 to TRBJ2-3; a weak D match, TRBD2 (5 bases). The CDR3 is made up of 12 amino acids. Trimming pared 6 bases from V and 5 bases from J, leaving 9 bases between. Germline V gene data show CDR1 as SNHLY and CDR2 as FYNNEI.